In its sample, the clone carrying this T cell receptor (beta chain) was seen a few times. The data derive from a study of human T cells and chemical hapten exposure. The time point: pre-sensitization, week 0. As for treatment: therapeutic diphenylcyclopropenone sensitization with weekly scalp DPC. Samples of blood were obtained prior to the application of each patch test. V gave up 1 base and J gave up 1 base, with 10 bases separating them. Germline V gives CDR1 KGHSH, CDR2 LQKENI. This CDR3 region has 15 residues. How the authors handled the data: TCRs per sample had a median of approximately 88,000 and ranged from about 20,000 to 700,000. TCRdb fed the RACE reads into MiXCR, producing one record per CDR3 protein. The V and J calls were not made by the authors but by TCRdb's processing. In the table there are 85,000 to 130,000 distinct CDR3 sequences, less than 15% of which are singletons.

The specimen comprised whole blood, sampled in connection with sensitization to the hapten diphenylcyclopropenone (DPC). The TCR was taken from a woman in her 50s with alopecia areata. Some clones in this sample may be carry-over from other donors' samples. This chain links TRBV18 with TRBJ1-1, with D possibly matching TRBD1 (5 bases). The CDR3 DNA reads as TGTGCCAGCTCACCACGAGCCGGGGCGAACACTGAAGCTTTCTTT. Its protein product is CASSPRAGANTEAFF.